This TCR beta chain was identified during a study of blood T cell repertoires in COVID-19. Data came from immunoSEQ multiplex PCR; TCRdb stores just in-frame clones and leaves some out. The sample has over 250,000 clones; over 85% are singletons. This clone has only a few counts. Germline CDR1 and CDR2: LNHDA and SQIVND (reference sequence). The CDR3 consists of 20 residues. V shed 5 bases and J 4 bases; nucleotides not matched to a gene: 18. The source of this sequence is an older woman who had recovered from COVID-19. The chain joins TRBV19 to TRBJ1-6; 9 positions agree with TRBD1. The material sequenced was PBMCs or T cells enriched from blood (not recorded which). The CDR3 loop is CASSSTAGTGTGVYNSPLHF. The CDR3, as DNA: TGTGCCAGTAGTTCTACCGCCGGGACAGGGACTGGGGTTTATAATTCACCCCTCCACTTT.